Shown below are 23 T cell receptor beta chains from a single sample sequenced in a study of shared clonotypes between healthy human individuals (dated by TCRdb to the early 2020s). Preparation of the library involved the immunoSEQ multiplex PCR assay. This immuneACCESS table, as held by TCRdb, lists in-frame sequences with V and J called but not all clones. Of the missing ones, under half trace to an unresolved V gene in checked studies; the others have no known cause. This sample lists a few million clones; more than 80% were detected once. Of the sample, 0.39% falls within the top ten clones. The source material was naive CD4+ T cells from PBMCs. The sample's cell subset or site label is to be understood as: CD45RA+ positively selected. The origin of the receptors is a man aged 18 to 29 in good health. Some clones in this sample may be carry-over from other donors' samples.

The chain combines TRBV5-1 with TRBJ2-5; 8 bases are shared with TRBD1. The ends lost 0 bases at V and 3 bases at J; junction bases unmatched: 4. The CDR3 consists of 15 residues. Germline loops: CDR1 SGHRS, CDR2 YFSETQ. The CDR3 DNA follows: TGCGCCAGCAGCTTGGGACAGGGGTCGGAAGAGACCCAGTACTTC. Protein: CASSLGQGSEETQYF. The full variable domain, completed using reference TRBV5-1 and TRBJ2-5, is KAGVTQTPRYLIKTRGQQVTLSCSPISGHRSVSWYQQTPGQGLQFLFEYFSETQRNKGNFPGRFSGRQFSNSRSEMNVSTLELGDSALYLCASSLGQGSEETQYFGPGTRLLVL.

This clone was counted between two and nine times. The CDR3 region has the DNA TGTGCCAGCAGTACACTCGGCAGGAGCACTGAAGCTTTCTTT. This codes for CASSTLGRSTEAFF. This sequence joins TRBV27 and TRBJ1-1; D not resolved. In germline, CDR1 is MNHEY, CDR2 SMNVEV (reference sequence). The CDR3 is 14 residues long. Trimming took 5 bases from V and 4 from J, leaving 14 bases between them.

The chain joins TRBV29-1 to TRBJ2-1; possibly TRBD1 or TRBD2 for D (5 bases each). Germline V lookup: CDR1 SQVTM, CDR2 ANQGSEA. This CDR3 has 14 amino acids. Trimming stripped 7 bases from V and 0 bases from J, with 13 bases between. The CDR3 DNA follows: TGCAGCGGGGGGAGCGGAGACTCCTACAATGAGCAGTTCTTC. Its translation: CSGGSGDSYNEQFF.

The V gene is TRBV29-1, the J gene TRBJ2-5; D is ambiguous. The J call may be in error: the DNA end matches TRBJ2-7 better. The CDR3 loop spans 13 amino acids. In germline, CDR1 is SQVTM, CDR2 ANQGSEA. CDR3: CSVQLRPTYEQYF. The CDR3 nucleotides read TGCAGCGTTCAACTACGCCCAACCTACGAGCAGTACTTC.

The J gene is TRBJ1-4, the V gene TRBV25-1; 7 bases are shared with TRBD1. With 3 bases clipped from V and 3 bases from J, the junction kept 4 bases outside the gene matches. The CDR3 runs to 15 residues. The germline gives CDR1 MGHDK, CDR2 SYGVNS. The CDR3 nucleotides read TGTGCCAGCAGTGAGACAGGGTGGGCTAATGAAAAACTGTTTTTT. It encodes CASSETGWANEKLFF.

The genes are TRBV7-3 and TRBJ2-3; TRBD2 matches 7 bases. The germline CDR1 and CDR2 sequences are SGHTA and FQGTGA. The length of the CDR3 is 14 residues. The junction had 5 bases not matched to a gene; V was cut back by 6 bases and J by 2 bases. The CDR3 here is CASSPSGYTDTQYF. CDR3 DNA sequence: TGTGCCAGCAGTCCTAGCGGATACACAGATACGCAGTATTTT.

This chain links TRBV2 with TRBJ2-1; 11 bases map to TRBD2. Unmatched junction bases numbered 9, after V lost 7 bases and J lost 4 bases. CDR1 and CDR2 from the germline V gene are SNHLY and FYNNEI. This CDR3 has 16 residues. CDR3 protein: CASIYRGLAVYNEQFF. CDR3 DNA sequence: TGTGCCAGCATATATCGGGGACTAGCGGTTTACAATGAGCAGTTCTTC.

The V gene is TRBV14, the J gene TRBJ2-3, with 8 bases identical to TRBD2. The CDR3 is 16 amino acids. With V trimmed by 4 bases and J by 1 base, 7 bases remained unmatched. The germline gives CDR1 SGHDN, CDR2 FVKESK. CDR3 sequence (DNA): TGTGCCAGCAGCCGGGAGGCGGGAGGACGCACAGATACGCAGTATTTT. This sequence encodes CASSREAGGRTDTQYF.

This clone was seen only once. The CDR3 sequence: CASSPLGLAGGADTQYF. As DNA, the CDR3 is TGTGCCAGCAGCCCCTTGGGGCTAGCGGGAGGTGCAGATACGCAGTATTTT. The V gene is TRBV13, the J gene TRBJ2-3, with 11 bases identical to TRBD2. This CDR3 region has 17 residues. J gave up 4 bases and V 5 bases, and 11 bases lay outside the gene matches. Germline CDR1 reads PRHDT; CDR2 reads FYEKMQ (reference sequence).

The chain is built from TRBV29-1 and TRBJ1-1; tentative D call: TRBD1 (5 bases). This CDR3 is 12 amino acids long. Germline CDR1 is SQVTM and CDR2 is ANQGSEA. V was pared by 6 bases and J by 5 bases, with 13 bases between. The CDR3, as DNA: TGCAGCGTATGGGACGGCGGGACTGAAGCTTTCTTT. It specifies CSVWDGGTEAFF.

The chain couples TRBV5-1 to TRBJ2-5; weak D call: TRBD1 (5 bases). Looked up from germline, CDR1 is SGHRS and CDR2 is YFSETQ. V lost 4 bases to trimming and J lost 7 bases, with 20 bases between them. The CDR3 is 15 amino acids. Written as DNA, the CDR3 is TGCGCCAGCAGCCGTAACCAGGGTCCCTTCGGGACCCAGTACTTC. Protein sequence: CASSRNQGPFGTQYF.

This chain links TRBV5-6 with TRBJ2-3; 13 bases fit TRBD2. V was pared by 2 bases and J by 7 bases, with 7 bases of the junction left unmatched. CDR1 and CDR2 from the germline V gene are SGHDT and YYEEEE. CDR3 size: 16 residues. The CDR3 nucleotides read TGTGCCAGCAGCTTACGGACTAGCGGGAGCTGGTATACGCAGTATTTT. Amino acid sequence: CASSLRTSGSWYTQYF.

The V gene is TRBV21-1, the J gene TRBJ2-1; whether TRBD2, the table's D call, matches the DNA was not checked. TRBV21-1 is termed a pseudogene. This CDR3 comprises 17 residues. CDR3 coding DNA: TGTGCCAGCAGCAAAATGCCTAGCGGCTTCTCCTACAATGAGCAGTTCTTC. It is translated as CASSKMPSGFSYNEQFF.

J is TRBJ1-1 and V is TRBV30; perhaps TRBD1 as D (6 bases). V was pared by 3 bases and J by 7 bases, with 18 bases between. Germline CDR1 and CDR2: GTSNPN and SVGIG (reference sequence). CDR3 size: 14 residues. The CDR3 reads CAWRETGKLIEAFF. The CDR3 nucleotides read TGTGCCTGGAGGGAGACAGGCAAGTTAATTGAAGCTTTCTTT.

The CDR3 bases are TGTGCCAGTAGTAGATACAGGGGAATGAACACTGAAGCTTTCTTT. Amino acid sequence: CASSRYRGMNTEAFF. The J gene is TRBJ1-1, the V gene TRBV19; 7 positions match TRBD1. Germline lookup yields CDR1 LNHDA and CDR2 SQIVND (reference sequence). J gave up 0 bases and V 4 bases, and 5 bases lay outside the gene matches. The CDR3 runs to 15 residues.

The chain uses TRBV2 and TRBJ2-2, with D tentatively TRBD2 (5 bases). CDR3 length equals 14 residues. V dropped 9 bases and J dropped 0 bases, with 11 bases sitting between them. The germline gives CDR1 SNHLY, CDR2 FYNNEI. The CDR3 sequence: CASGRGTNTGELFF. The CDR3 bases are TGTGCCAGTGGAAGAGGGACGAACACCGGGGAGCTGTTTTTT.

V gene TRBV18 combines with J gene TRBJ1-1; D gene uncertain. Germline V CDR1 and CDR2: KGHSH, LQKENI. This CDR3 has 15 residues. The germline V and J ends were trimmed by 2 bases and 4 bases, with 14 bases remaining between them. CDR3 in amino acids: CASSPDRTRFTEAFF. The DNA of the CDR3 is TGTGCCAGCTCACCAGATCGGACTAGGTTCACTGAAGCTTTCTTT. Full variable domain (outside the CDR3, taken from reference TRBV18 and TRBJ1-1): NAGVMQNPRHLVRRRGQEARLRCSPMKGHSHVYWYRQLPEEGLKFMVYLQKENIIDESGMPKERFSAEFPKEGPSILRIQQVVRGDSAAYFCASSPDRTRFTEAFFGQGTRLTVV.

This clone showed up just once. Other nucleotide sequences from this sample produce the same CDR3. V and J are TRBV5-1 and TRBJ1-5; D unclear. The CDR3 loop spans 13 amino acids. Trimming stripped 0 bases from V and 5 bases from J, with 6 bases between. Germline values: CDR1 SGHRS, CDR2 YFSETQ. The CDR3 spells CASSLDRDQPQHF. CDR3 DNA sequence: TGCGCCAGCAGCTTGGATAGAGATCAGCCCCAGCATTTT.

V and J are TRBV9 and TRBJ2-5; 11 bases map to TRBD1. Per the germline V gene, CDR1 is SGDLS and CDR2 is YYNGEE. The CDR3 totals 13 residues. V was clipped by 7 bases and J by 5 bases; unmatched bases: 4. CDR3 sequence reads: CASARDRGETQYF. CDR3 nucleotide sequence: TGTGCCAGCGCGAGGGACAGGGGGGAGACCCAGTACTTC. Looking up the rest from reference TRBV9 and TRBJ2-5 gives the full variable domain: DSGVTQTPKHLITATGQRVTLRCSPRSGDLSVYWYQQSLDQGLQFLIQYYNGEERAKGNILERFSAQQFPDLHSELNLSSLELGDSALYFCASARDRGETQYFGPGTRLLVL.

V usage is TRBV20-1 and J usage is TRBJ1-1; no firm D call. The germline V gene encodes CDR1 DFQATT and CDR2 SNEGSKA (reference sequence). V lost 6 bases and J 6 bases, leaving 8 bases between the germline ends. The CDR3 sequence is 10 residues long. CDR3 sequence: CSAPGAEAFF. The CDR3 region has the DNA TGCAGTGCCCCAGGCGCTGAAGCTTTCTTT.

The chain has TRBV21-1 and TRBJ1-5. TRBV21-1 is shown as a pseudogene. CDR3 length: 13 residues. The CDR3: CASSTRVAQPQHF. For the CDR3, the DNA is TGTGCCAGCAGCACGCGGGTAGCTCAGCCCCAGCATTTT.

This chain joins TRBV18 and TRBJ1-1; D is perhaps TRBD1 (5 bases). The germline CDR1 and CDR2 sequences are KGHSH and LQKENI. Trimming left V 6 bases short and J 0 bases short, with 14 bases between. The CDR3 covers 15 residues. CDR3 in DNA: TGTGCCAGCTCCCGCCGTGGGGACGTGAACACTGAAGCTTTCTTT. Translated, it gives CASSRRGDVNTEAFF.

The rearrangement joins TRBV28 to TRBJ2-3; D unresolved. This CDR3 is built from 11 residues. V lost 8 bases and J lost 6, with 9 bases in between. Germline assignment: CDR1 MDHEN and CDR2 SYDVKM. The CDR3 spells CASGLGDTQYF. CDR3 DNA: TGTGCCAGCGGGTTGGGGGATACGCAGTATTTT.